Listed below are T cell receptor beta chains from one sample, sequenced in a study of shared clonotypes between healthy human individuals. Assay: immunoSEQ multiplex PCR; the TCRdb copy retains only in-frame clones and omits some. The sample holds millions of clones, 93% seen once. What was sequenced was naive CD4+ T cells from PBMCs. Every receptor here comes from a man aged 18 to 30 in good health. Some clones in this sample may be carry-over from other donors' samples. Each CDR3 is given with its conserved first and last residue. Each record gives: V gene, clone size, D gene, J gene, CDR3 protein, CDR3 DNA. The D gene is left open where the match is weak. Clone size appears in some rows only: once, few, many, or a class for an expanded clone.

>TRBV5-6|.|.|TRBJ2-7
CASSVADEQYF
TGTGCCAGCAGCGTCGCCGACGAGCAGTACTTC
>TRBV10-1|few|.|TRBJ1-2
CASSAQGPSYGYTF
TGCGCCAGCAGTGCTCAGGGCCCATCCTATGGCTACACCTTC
>TRBV9|.|TRBD2|TRBJ2-7
CASSESGRWDEQYF
TGTGCCAGCAGTGAAAGCGGGAGATGGGACGAGCAGTACTTC
>TRBV5-8|.|.|TRBJ1-5
CASSLVWNQPQHF
TGTGCCAGCAGCTTGGTGTGGAATCAGCCCCAGCATTTT
>TRBV7-2|.|.|TRBJ1-3
CASSLVGTPASGNTIYF
TGTGCCAGCAGCTTAGTTGGGACGCCAGCTAGTGGAAACACCATATATTTT
>TRBV7-2|.|.|TRBJ2-7
CASSPRLRPGLFHYEQYF
TGTGCCAGCAGCCCCCGACTGAGGCCGGGACTTTTTCACTACGAGCAGTACTTC
>TRBV7-9|few|TRBD1|TRBJ2-5
CASSSVGQQETQYF
TGTGCCAGCAGCTCGGTGGGACAGCAAGAGACCCAGTACTTC
>TRBV5-5|.|.|TRBJ1-1
CASSLDPSHGSEAFF
TGTGCCAGCAGCTTGGACCCGTCTCACGGTTCTGAAGCTTTCTTT
>TRBV4-1|.|TRBD1|TRBJ1-4
CASSQARDRWSEKLFF
TGCGCCAGCAGCCAAGCTCGGGACAGGTGGAGTGAAAAACTGTTTTTT
>TRBV19|.|.|TRBJ2-3
CASSIRRGTDTQYF
TGTGCCAGTAGTATACGCAGGGGAACAGATACGCAGTATTTT
>TRBV2|.|TRBD1|TRBJ1-2
CASGGTGEGYTF
TGTGCCAGTGGGGGGACAGGGGAGGGCTACACCTTC
>TRBV29-1|once|TRBD1|TRBJ1-2
CSVEEYRGGGYTF
TGCAGCGTTGAAGAGTACAGGGGGGGAGGCTACACCTTC
>TRBV28|.|.|TRBJ1-1
CASSSAPGGVNTEAFF
TGTGCCAGCAGTTCAGCCCCGGGGGGGGTGAACACTGAAGCTTTCTTT
>TRBV2|.|.|TRBJ2-7
CASKTRGLSHEQYF
TGTGCCAGCAAAACGAGGGGCCTCTCCCACGAGCAGTACTTC
>TRBV19|.|.|TRBJ1-5
CASSTKSVGVRYSNQPQHF
TGTGCCAGTAGTACCAAGTCGGTCGGGGTCCGGTATAGCAATCAGCCCCAGCATTTT
>TRBV4-1|.|.|TRBJ1-2
CASSQIPTLFNGGQESYGYTF
TGCGCCAGCAGCCAAATCCCTACCCTCTTTAATGGGGGCCAGGAAAGCTATGGCTACACCTTC